The 14 T cell receptor beta chains given below trace back to one sample, sequenced in a study of blood T cell repertoires in COVID-19. Sequencing used immunoSEQ multiplex PCR; TCRdb keeps in-frame clones, though not all of them. The table shows about 200,000 clones, with approximately 84% occurring only once. The sample consisted of peripheral blood. The source of these receptors is a woman older than 75 with acute or convalescent COVID-19.

Within the sample, this clone is medium-sized (0.01 to 0.1%). The V and J genes are TRBV5-1 and TRBJ2-7; maybe TRBD2 (6 bases). V shed 3 bases and J shed 7 bases, with 11 bases lying between them. CDR3 length equals 12 residues. CDR1 is SGHRS, CDR2 YFSETQ, per germline. The chain's CDR3 is CASSSPREEQYF. The DNA for the CDR3 is TGCGCCAGCAGCTCCCCCCGGGAGGAGCAGTACTTC.

This chain connects TRBV2 to TRBJ2-3, with TRBD1 as a possible D gene (6 bases). The CDR3 length is 14 residues. V shed 4 bases and J shed 3 bases, with 11 bases lying between them. CDR1 and CDR2 (germline): SNHLY, FYNNEI. CDR3 sequence reads: CASSGPTGTDTQYF. The CDR3 coding sequence is TGTGCCAGCAGTGGCCCAACAGGGACAGATACGCAGTATTTT.

This chain connects TRBV13 to TRBJ1-1; D gene uncertain. Germline V gene data show CDR1 as PRHDT and CDR2 as FYEKMQ (reference sequence). V lost 3 bases and J lost 4, with 9 bases in between. The CDR3 length is 13 residues. CDR3 in amino acids: CASSFNSGTEAFF. CDR3 sequence (DNA): TGTGCCAGCAGCTTCAACAGTGGCACTGAAGCTTTCTTT.

The genes are TRBV3-1 (or the pseudogene TRBV3-2) and TRBJ2-2, with 7 positions matching TRBD1. CDR3 length equals 16 residues. The junction had 11 bases not matched to a gene; V was cut back by 4 bases and J by 6 bases. In germline, CDR1 is LGHDT, CDR2 YNNKEL (reference sequence). The CDR3 DNA is TGTGCCAGCAGCCCATCTTATACGACAGGGCCCGGGGAGCTGTTTTTT. Translation: CASSPSYTTGPGELFF.

This chain uses TRBV2 with TRBJ1-3; 8 nucleotides match TRBD1. Germline V gene data show CDR1 as SNHLY and CDR2 as FYNNEI. The CDR3 runs to 14 residues. J was trimmed by 1 base and V by 6 bases; bases with no gene match: 2. This CDR3 reads CASRQGGSGNTIYF. DNA of the CDR3: TGTGCCAGCAGACAGGGGGGTTCTGGAAACACCATATATTTT.

The V call is TRBV27, the J call TRBJ1-1; D is unclear. Looked up from germline, CDR1 is MNHEY and CDR2 is SMNVEV (reference sequence). V dropped 4 bases and J dropped 1 base, with 10 bases sitting between them. The CDR3 has 14 residues. CDR3 protein: CASSWHRTNTEAFF. CDR3 DNA sequence: TGTGCCAGCAGTTGGCACAGAACGAACACTGAAGCTTTCTTT.

The chain employs TRBV28 and TRBJ1-2, with 9 positions matching TRBD1. The CDR3 has 16 amino acids. After removal of 4 bases from V and 5 bases from J, the junction contained 11 bases not matched to a gene. Per germline, CDR1 MDHEN and CDR2 SYDVKM. This CDR3 reads CASSSMGTGKGYGYTF. The CDR3 nucleotides read TGTGCCAGCAGTTCAATGGGGACAGGGAAAGGTTATGGCTACACCTTC.

This clone was detected only a few times. The V call is TRBV12-3 or TRBV12-4, the J call TRBJ1-5; D unclear. The CDR3 runs to 13 residues. V dropped 6 bases and J dropped 4 bases, with 10 bases sitting between them. The CDR3 reads CASSYSWNQPQHF. The CDR3 DNA reads as TGTGCCAGCAGCTACAGTTGGAATCAGCCCCAGCATTTT.

The rearrangement joins TRBV7-3 to TRBJ2-1; 7 bases line up with TRBD2. This CDR3 is built from 13 residues. CDR1 and CDR2 (germline): SGHTA, FQGTGA. The V and J ends lost 3 bases and 7 bases, in that order; junction bases with no gene match: 3. In DNA, the CDR3 is TGTGCCAGCAGCTTGGGAGGGCGAAATGAGCAGTTCTTC. It is translated as CASSLGGRNEQFF.

For the CDR3, the DNA is TGTGCCAGCCACTGGGAGGGGGGGAATGGCTACACCTTC. It yields the protein CASHWEGGNGYTF. The V call is TRBV2, the J call TRBJ1-2, with D perhaps matching TRBD1 (6 bases). This CDR3 is 13 amino acids long. CDR1 is SNHLY and CDR2 is FYNNEI in the germline V gene. The germline V and J ends were trimmed by 8 bases and 6 bases, with 16 bases remaining between them.

The chain uses TRBV11-2 and TRBJ2-7, with a weak D call TRBD1 (5 bases). The CDR3 spans 12 residues. V shed 5 bases and J shed 2 bases, with 7 bases lying between them. Germline V gene lookup returns CDR1 SGHAT and CDR2 FQNNGV. Here the CDR3 reads CASSPGPYEQYF. The DNA of the CDR3 is TGTGCCAGCAGCCCAGGGCCCTACGAGCAGTACTTC.

This sequence joins TRBV4-2 and TRBJ2-7, with 9 bases matching TRBD2. The length of the CDR3 is 14 residues. The germline V gene has CDR1 LGHNA and CDR2 YNFKEQ. After removal of 2 bases from V and 2 bases from J, the junction contained 1 base not matched to a gene. The chain's CDR3 is CASSQPSGAYEQYF. CDR3 nucleotides: TGTGCCAGCAGCCAACCTAGCGGGGCCTACGAGCAGTACTTC.

The chain recombines TRBV30 with TRBJ2-1, with D possibly being TRBD1 (6 bases). In germline, CDR1 is GTSNPN, CDR2 SVGIG (reference sequence). Trimming left V 2 bases short and J 13 bases short, with 15 bases between. There are 12 residues in the CDR3. The CDR3 bases are TGTGCCTGGAGTACAAAGGGGGTCGGTCAGTTCTTC. This encodes CAWSTKGVGQFF.

This clone was seen only a few times. The chain links TRBV5-1 to TRBJ2-1; D is uncertain. The germline V gene encodes CDR1 SGHRS and CDR2 YFSETQ. CDR3 size: 14 residues. V gave up 1 base and J gave up 0 bases, with 5 bases separating them. Here the CDR3 DNA reads TGCGCCAGCAGCTTGACTAACTCCTACAATGAGCAGTTCTTC. Its protein is CASSLTNSYNEQFF.